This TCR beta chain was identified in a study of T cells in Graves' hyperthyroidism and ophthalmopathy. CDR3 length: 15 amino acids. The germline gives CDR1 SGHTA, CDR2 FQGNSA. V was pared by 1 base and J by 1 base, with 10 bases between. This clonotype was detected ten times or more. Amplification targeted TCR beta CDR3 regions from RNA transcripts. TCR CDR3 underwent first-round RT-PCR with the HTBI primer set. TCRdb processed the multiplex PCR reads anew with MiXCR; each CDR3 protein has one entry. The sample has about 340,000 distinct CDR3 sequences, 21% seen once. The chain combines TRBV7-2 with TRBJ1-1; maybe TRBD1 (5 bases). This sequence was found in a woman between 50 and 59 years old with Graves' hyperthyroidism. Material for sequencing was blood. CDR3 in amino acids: CASSLVLGQNTEAFF. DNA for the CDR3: TGTGCCAGCAGCTTAGTATTAGGACAGAACACTGAAGCTTTCTTT.